The T cell receptor beta chain under discussion was sequenced for a study of T cell changes during pregnancy in multiple sclerosis. Only in-frame clones appear in the TCRdb table, and some are missing; sequencing was by immunoSEQ multiplex PCR. There are 65,000 to 85,000 clones in the sample; just over 90% occur only once, and 0.21% lies in the top ten. The clonotype comes from a female donor with multiple sclerosis, enrolled in a pregnancy study. The sample was CD4+ T cells from peripheral blood mononuclear cells, taken before pregnancy.

This CDR3 reads CASSQTPGQISYEQYF. CDR3 nucleotide sequence: TGCGCCAGCAGCCAGACGCCGGGACAGATCTCCTACGAGCAGTACTTC. The genes are TRBV4-1 and TRBJ2-7; 7 positions agree with TRBD1. Trimming took 3 bases from V and 0 from J; bases not matched to a gene: 8. CDR1 and CDR2 (germline): MGHRA, YSYEKL. This CDR3 region has 16 residues.